This entry lists 14 T cell receptor beta chains sequenced from one sample in a study of radiotherapy plus CTLA-4 blockade in lung cancer. The protocol was immunoSEQ multiplex PCR, while the TCRdb copy is restricted to in-frame clones and leaves out a portion. Of 81,000 or so clones listed, 60% to 85% are singletons. The input for sequencing was peripheral blood, taken from a patient treated with radiotherapy plus ipilimumab. These receptors were obtained from a human donor with non-small cell lung cancer whose response to radiotherapy plus ipilimumab could not be evaluated. Some clones in this sample may be carry-over from other donors' samples.

This chain joins TRBV4-1 and TRBJ1-6, with a weak D call TRBD1 (6 bases). This CDR3 spans 17 amino acids. V was shortened by 0 bases and J by 9 bases, with 18 bases between the two germline ends. Germline CDR1 and CDR2: MGHRA and YSYEKL. CDR3 sequence reads: CASSQEISRGNFSPLHF. CDR3 in DNA: TGCGCCAGCAGCCAAGAAATATCCAGGGGAAATTTTTCACCCCTCCACTTT.

J is TRBJ1-4 and V is TRBV2; 7 bases map to TRBD1. Trimming at V came to 4 bases and at J to 0 bases, leaving 11 bases not matched to a gene. Germline CDR1 and CDR2: SNHLY and FYNNEI. The length of the CDR3 is 18 residues. The CDR3 sequence: CASSAPQGRFATNEKLFF. As DNA, the CDR3 is TGTGCCAGCAGTGCGCCACAGGGGCGATTTGCAACTAATGAAAAACTGTTTTTT.

This clone was recorded at least ten times. This chain uses TRBV5-1 with TRBJ1-3; 11 nucleotides line up with TRBD1. CDR3 size: 17 residues. CDR1 is SGHRS and CDR2 is YFSETQ in the germline V gene. Trimming at V came to 3 bases and at J to 3 bases, leaving 8 bases not matched to a gene. The CDR3 DNA sequence: TGCGCCAGCAGCTGGGAGCCGGGACAGGGGGTTGGAAACACCATATATTTT. The encoded protein is CASSWEPGQGVGNTIYF.

The chain links TRBV5-1 to TRBJ2-3; 10 nucleotides match TRBD2. The V gene's germline CDR1 is SGHRS and CDR2 YFSETQ. The ends lost 9 bases at V and 5 bases at J; junction bases unmatched: 9. The CDR3 is made up of 14 amino acids. In nucleotides, the CDR3 is TGCGCCACCATGAGCGGGGGGGCCGGAGATACGCAGTATTTT. Protein sequence: CATMSGGAGDTQYF. Together with reference TRBV5-1 and TRBJ2-3, the CDR3 gives the full variable domain: KAGVTQTPRYLIKTRGQQVTLSCSPISGHRSVSWYQQTPGQGLQFLFEYFSETQRNKGNFPGRFSGRQFSNSRSEMNVSTLELGDSALYLCATMSGGAGDTQYFGPGTRLTVL.

J is TRBJ2-2 and V is TRBV2, with a tentative D call TRBD2 (5 bases). CDR1 is SNHLY, CDR2 FYNNEI, per germline. The CDR3 extends over 15 amino acids. V gave up 7 bases and J gave up 4 bases, with 16 bases separating them. The CDR3 reads CASNGVGSATGELFF. For the CDR3, the DNA is TGTGCCAGCAACGGGGTGGGCAGTGCCACCGGGGAGCTGTTTTTT. Looking up the rest from reference TRBV2 and TRBJ2-2 gives the full variable domain: EPEVTQTPSHQVTQMGQEVILRCVPISNHLYFYWYRQILGQKVEFLVSFYNNEISEKSEIFDDQFSVERPDGSNFTLKIRSTKLEDSAMYFCASNGVGSATGELFFGEGSRLTVL.

J is TRBJ2-7 and V is TRBV18; D is possibly TRBD2 (6 bases). The CDR3 has 15 residues. The germline CDR1 and CDR2 sequences are KGHSH and LQKENI. Deletions cut 5 bases from V and 2 bases from J, with 16 bases between. The CDR3 loop is CASSSGPSPTYEQYF. The CDR3 DNA follows: TGTGCCAGCTCAAGCGGGCCATCCCCCACCTACGAGCAGTACTTC.

This clone occurred once. V is TRBV4-3 and J is TRBJ2-1, with D hard to call. V dropped 2 bases and J dropped 7 bases, with 6 bases sitting between them. Per germline, CDR1 LGHNA and CDR2 YSLEER. The length of the CDR3 is 12 residues. DNA of the CDR3: TGCGCCAGCAGCCAATCTTATAATGAGCAGTTCTTC. It specifies CASSQSYNEQFF.

This clone was seen many times. The chain employs TRBV10-3 and TRBJ2-7; unclear D gene. CDR3 length equals 12 residues. Trimming removed 0 bases at V and 6 bases at J, with 6 bases between. The V gene's germline CDR1 is ENHRY and CDR2 SYGVKD. CDR3 sequence reads: CAISESSGEQYF. CDR3 DNA sequence: TGTGCCATCAGTGAGTCCTCCGGCGAGCAGTACTTC.

This sequence joins TRBV4-1 and TRBJ2-3, with 8 nucleotides matching TRBD1. V was clipped by 1 base and J by 1 base; unmatched bases: 7. Germline CDR1 reads MGHRA; CDR2 reads YSYEKL. The CDR3 runs to 17 residues. The CDR3 here is CASSQVSGGLGTDTQYF. Written as DNA, the CDR3 is TGCGCCAGCAGCCAAGTATCAGGGGGCCTTGGCACAGATACGCAGTATTTT.

This sequence joins TRBV7-2 and TRBJ2-3; the D gene is possibly TRBD1 (7 bases). In germline, CDR1 is SGHTA, CDR2 FQGNSA. CDR3 length: 13 residues. With 7 bases removed from V and 8 bases from J, the gap between germline ends came to 16 bases. DNA for the CDR3: TGTGCCAGCACCCCAGGGGGGCAAGGTACGCAGTATTTT. It yields the protein CASTPGGQGTQYF.

The genes are TRBV7-8 and TRBJ1-1; no clear D gene. Trimming cost V 6 bases and J 4 bases, with 9 bases left between them. Germline V gene sequence: CDR1 SGHVS, CDR2 FQNEAQ. CDR3 length equals 12 residues. This CDR3 is CASSSYFTEAFF. In nucleotides, the CDR3 is TGTGCCAGCAGTTCATACTTCACTGAAGCTTTCTTT.

The CDR3 region is CASSQVVSTDTQYF. In DNA, the CDR3 is TGCGCCAGCAGCCAAGTCGTTTCCACAGATACGCAGTATTTT. The chain links TRBV4-3 to TRBJ2-3; D gene ambiguous. The CDR3 consists of 14 residues. V lost 1 base and J lost 2, with 7 bases in between. Germline V lookup: CDR1 LGHNA, CDR2 YSLEER.

This chain links TRBV6-5 with TRBJ1-1; 10 bases line up with TRBD1. CDR3 length: 15 amino acids. Germline V gene data show CDR1 as MNHEY and CDR2 as SVGAGI. With V trimmed by 0 bases and J by 5 bases, 3 bases remained unmatched. The CDR3 DNA reads as TGTGCCAGCAGTTACTCATGGACAGGGGGAACTGAAGCTTTCTTT. Its protein is CASSYSWTGGTEAFF.

The chain recombines TRBV2 with TRBJ2-7, with a weak D call TRBD1 (5 bases). V was shortened by 8 bases and J by 2 bases, with 13 bases between the two germline ends. The CDR3 extends over 13 amino acids. Germline CDR1 SNHLY, CDR2 FYNNEI. The CDR3 protein is CASERARAYEQYF. As DNA, the CDR3 is TGTGCCAGCGAACGGGCCAGGGCCTACGAGCAGTACTTC. Variable domain in full (rest from reference TRBV2 and TRBJ2-7): EPEVTQTPSHQVTQMGQEVILRCVPISNHLYFYWYRQILGQKVEFLVSFYNNEISEKSEIFDDQFSVERPDGSNFTLKIRSTKLEDSAMYFCASERARAYEQYFGPGTRLTVT.